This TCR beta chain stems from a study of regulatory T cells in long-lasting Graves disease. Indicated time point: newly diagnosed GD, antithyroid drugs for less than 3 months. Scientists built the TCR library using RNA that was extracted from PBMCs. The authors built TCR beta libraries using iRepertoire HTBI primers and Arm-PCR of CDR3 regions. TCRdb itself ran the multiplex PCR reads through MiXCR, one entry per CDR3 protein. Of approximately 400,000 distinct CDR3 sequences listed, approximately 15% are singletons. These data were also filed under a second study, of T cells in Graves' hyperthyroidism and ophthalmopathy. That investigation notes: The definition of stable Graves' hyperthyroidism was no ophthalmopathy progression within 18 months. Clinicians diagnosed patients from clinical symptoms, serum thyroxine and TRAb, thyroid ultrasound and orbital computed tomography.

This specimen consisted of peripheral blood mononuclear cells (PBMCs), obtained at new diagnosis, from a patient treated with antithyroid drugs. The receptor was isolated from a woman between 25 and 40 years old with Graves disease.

In DNA, the CDR3 is TGCGCCAGCAGCCAAGATTCAGGGGAAGAGACCCAGTACTTC. The encoded protein is CASSQDSGEETQYF. The V and J genes are TRBV4-1 and TRBJ2-1; D might be TRBD1 (6 bases). The end of the DNA aligns better with TRBJ2-5, so the J call may be wrong. The CDR3 totals 14 residues. The germline CDR1 and CDR2 sequences are MGHRA and YSYEKL.